The clone carrying this T cell receptor beta chain has a count of ten or more. Researchers barred patients who had uncontrolled infection, other autoimmune disease, pregnancy or lactation. This record belongs to a study of T cells in Graves' hyperthyroidism and ophthalmopathy. Study-level background: The blood sample was taken at first diagnosis, before treatment began.

Trimming took off 6 bases at V and 4 bases at J, with 6 bases between the two ends. This CDR3 comprises 12 residues. Amplified regions were TCR beta CDR3 sequences from RNA transcripts. Initially, a first-round RT-PCR of the TCR CDR3 employed the HTBI primer set. From the multiplex PCR reads, TCRdb called clonotypes with MiXCR, one entry per CDR3 protein. The table lists hundreds of thousands of distinct CDR3 sequences, approximately 17% of them singletons. The genes are TRBV12-3 or TRBV12-4 and TRBJ2-2, with no clear D. The sample consisted of blood. This clonotype originated in a woman aged 55-75 years with Graves' ophthalmopathy. Here the CDR3 DNA reads TGTGCCAGCAGATACGTCACCGGGGAGCTGTTTTTT. Translating gives CASRYVTGELFF.